The present T cell receptor beta chain was sequenced within a study of blood T cell repertoires in COVID-19. This CDR3 is built from 15 residues. CDR1 is SGHRS and CDR2 is YFSETQ in the germline V gene. The germline V and J ends were trimmed by 4 bases and 0 bases, with 11 bases remaining between them. Original analysis: For nucleated cells, counts were estimated from reference gene primer amplification. Sequencing was performed with immunoSEQ multiplex PCR; in TCRdb, only in-frame clones are kept and a portion is missing. D and trimming were read from the DNA, whereas the V and J calls and clone size are those reported in that table. Among 230,000 or so clones listed, more than 65% were seen once.

The V call is TRBV5-1, the J call TRBJ1-3; a possible D gene is TRBD1 (6 bases). This clonotype was sampled from a man aged 45-60 years with active or convalescent COVID-19. The specimen was peripheral blood. CDR3 in amino acids: CASSQGQPSGNTIYF. CDR3 DNA: TGCGCCAGCAGCCAAGGACAGCCCTCTGGAAACACCATATATTTT.